Listed below are T cell receptor beta chains from one sample, sequenced in a study of T-cell memory formation after mild COVID-19. One entry per CDR3 protein results from TCRdb running MiXCR on the 5' RACE reads. Found here are 90,000 to 120,000 distinct CDR3 sequences, approximately 12% of them singletons; the top ten hold 40%. Source material: PBMCs or a T cell subset sorted from them (not recorded which). These TCRs come from a man aged 18 to 29 who had mild COVID-19 (a few samples of this study predate the infection). Cell type and time point are not known. The CDR3 runs from the conserved cysteine through the conserved F or W. The order of the fields is J gene, V gene, D gene, clone size, CDR3 protein, CDR3 DNA. D genes are given only for firm matches. Clone size is shown for a subset of rows, as once, few, many or a class of expanded clone.

TRBJ1-1 TRBV12-3/TRBV12-4 NA few CASTLGVNTEAFF TGTGCCAGCACCCTTGGGGTGAACACTGAAGCTTTCTTT
TRBJ1-2 TRBV7-9 NA NA CASSYQSNYGYTF TGTGCCAGCAGCTATCAGTCTAACTATGGCTACACCTTC
TRBJ2-3 TRBV12-3/TRBV12-4 TRBD1 NA CASSLEGRGPLVDTQYF TGTGCCAGCAGTTTAGAGGGTAGGGGGCCCCTGGTCGATACGCAGTATTTT
TRBJ2-7 TRBV5-1 TRBD1 few CASSPDRAEQYF TGCGCCAGCAGTCCGGACAGGGCCGAGCAGTACTTC
TRBJ2-1 TRBV6-4 NA few CASSPQGSESDEQFF TGTGCCAGCAGTCCTCAGGGTTCAGAGAGTGATGAGCAGTTCTTC
TRBJ2-3 TRBV6-1 NA few CASSETSRGTDTQYF TGTGCCAGCAGTGAAACATCAAGGGGCACAGATACGCAGTATTTT
TRBJ1-1 TRBV19 NA many CASSRLNTEAFF TGTGCCAGCAGCAGACTGAACACTGAAGCTTTCTTT
TRBJ2-3 TRBV7-6 NA few CASSSPVGAADTQYF TGTGCCAGCAGCTCACCGGTGGGAGCCGCAGATACGCAGTATTTT
TRBJ2-3 TRBV4-3 NA NA CASSLDVSTDTQYF TGCGCCAGCAGCCTGGACGTCAGCACAGATACGCAGTATTTT
TRBJ2-7 TRBV29-1 NA few CSGVFGVYEQYF TGCAGCGGGGTTTTCGGAGTCTACGAGCAGTACTTC
TRBJ1-2 TRBV7-9 NA few CASSLGQAEMSYGYTF TGTGCCAGCAGCTTAGGACAGGCGGAGATGTCCTATGGCTACACCTTC
TRBJ1-2 TRBV4-2 NA few CASSQAGTSANYGYTF TGTGCCAGCAGCCAGGCCGGGACGTCGGCGAACTATGGCTACACCTTC
TRBJ1-2 TRBV9 NA NA CASSVGTSNYGYTF TGTGCCAGCAGCGTAGGGACGAGTAACTATGGCTACACCTTC
TRBJ1-5 TRBV4-3 TRBD1 few CASSQDLDPETGAIYSNQPQHF TGCGCCAGCAGCCAAGATCTGGACCCCGAGACAGGGGCCATCTATAGCAATCAGCCCCAGCATTTT
TRBJ2-1 TRBV6-5 TRBD2 many CASSYSRGGGNEQFF TGTGCCAGCAGTTACTCCCGCGGGGGGGGCAATGAGCAGTTCTTC
TRBJ2-1 TRBV7-2 NA many CASSSPRVSYNEQFF TGTGCCAGCAGCTCCCCCAGGGTATCCTACAATGAGCAGTTCTTC
TRBJ2-6 TRBV9 NA NA CASSGAVVGANVLTF TGTGCCAGCAGCGGAGCCGTGGTAGGGGCCAACGTCCTGACTTTC
TRBJ1-2 TRBV19 TRBD1 NA CASSTRQGLYGYTF TGTGCCAGTAGTACCCGACAGGGGCTCTATGGCTACACCTTC
TRBJ2-7 TRBV6-5 TRBD2 few CASSYGSGDSYEQYF TGTGCCAGCAGTTACGGTAGCGGGGACTCCTACGAGCAGTACTTC
TRBJ2-1 TRBV12-3/TRBV12-4 NA few CASSFRSEEQFF TGTGCCAGCAGTTTCCGGAGTGAGGAGCAGTTCTTC
TRBJ2-1 TRBV29-1 TRBD1 NA CSVEGPTGGDEQFF TGCAGCGTTGAAGGTCCGACAGGGGGCGACGAGCAGTTCTTC
TRBJ2-5 TRBV27 TRBD2 NA CASSFLAGGDETQYF TGTGCCAGCAGTTTTTTGGCGGGGGGGGATGAGACCCAGTACTTC
TRBJ2-3 TRBV5-1 TRBD2 NA CASSLETSGGPGHTQYF TGCGCCAGCAGCTTGGAGACTAGCGGGGGCCCGGGGCATACGCAGTATTTT
TRBJ2-1 TRBV7-9 TRBD2 many CASIPVVAGVYNEQFF TGTGCCAGCATCCCCGTGGTGGCGGGGGTCTACAATGAGCAGTTCTTC
TRBJ2-5 TRBV7-3 NA few CASSLGAGSQETQYF TGTGCCAGCAGCTTAGGTGCGGGTTCTCAAGAGACCCAGTACTTC
TRBJ2-1 TRBV7-2 TRBD2 medium-sized CASSFGLAGGNEQFF TGTGCCAGCAGTTTCGGACTAGCGGGTGGGAATGAGCAGTTCTTC
TRBJ2-4 TRBV11-2 TRBD1 NA CASSLGQGAKNIQYF TGTGCCAGCAGCCTAGGACAGGGGGCAAAAAACATTCAGTACTTC
TRBJ2-3 TRBV6-5 TRBD2 many CASSRTGTMDTQYF TGTGCCAGCAGCCGTACCGGGACTATGGATACGCAGTATTTT
TRBJ2-1 TRBV7-6 TRBD2 NA CASIELAGGRYEQFF TGTGCCAGCATCGAACTAGCGGGGGGGCGCTATGAGCAGTTCTTC
TRBJ1-1 TRBV6-2/TRBV6-3 NA few CASTVGHLNTEAFF TGTGCCAGCACCGTGGGACACTTAAACACTGAAGCTTTCTTT